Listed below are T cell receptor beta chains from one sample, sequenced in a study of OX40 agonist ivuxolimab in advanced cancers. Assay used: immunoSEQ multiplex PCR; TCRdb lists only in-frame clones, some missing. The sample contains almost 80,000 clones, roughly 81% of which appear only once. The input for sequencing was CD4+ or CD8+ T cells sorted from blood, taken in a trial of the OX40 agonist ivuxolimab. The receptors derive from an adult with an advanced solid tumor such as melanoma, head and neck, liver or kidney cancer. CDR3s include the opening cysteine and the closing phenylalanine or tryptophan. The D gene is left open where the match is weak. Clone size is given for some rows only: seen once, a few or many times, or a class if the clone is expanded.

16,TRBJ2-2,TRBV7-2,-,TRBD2,CASSLGASGSPGELFF,TGTGCCAGCAGCTTAGGGGCTAGCGGATCCCCCGGGGAGCTGTTTTTT
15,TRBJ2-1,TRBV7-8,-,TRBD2,CASSAPAGGYNEQFF,TGTGCCAGCAGTGCCCCGGCGGGAGGGTACAATGAGCAGTTCTTC
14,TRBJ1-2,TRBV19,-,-,CASSSEDMGYGYTF,TGTGCCAGTAGTTCCGAGGACATGGGCTATGGCTACACCTTC
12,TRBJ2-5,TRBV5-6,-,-,CASSFPQETQYF,TGTGCCAGCAGCTTCCCTCAAGAGACCCAGTACTTC
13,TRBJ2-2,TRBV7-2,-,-,CASSFRVTGELFF,TGTGCCAGCAGCTTTAGGGTTACCGGGGAGCTGTTTTTT
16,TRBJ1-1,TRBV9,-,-,CASSGEGGMWNTEAFF,TGTGCCAGCAGCGGCGAGGGTGGGATGTGGAACACTGAAGCTTTCTTT
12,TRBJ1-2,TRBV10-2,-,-,CASRKGVDGYTF,TGCGCCAGTAGGAAAGGGGTGGATGGCTACACCTTC
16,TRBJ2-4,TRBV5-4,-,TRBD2,CASSQDLTAGAHIQYF,TGTGCCAGCAGCCAAGATTTGACAGCGGGGGCCCACATTCAGTACTTC
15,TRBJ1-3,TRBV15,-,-,CATSRATGVRNTIYF,TGTGCCACCAGCAGAGCGACAGGTGTAAGAAACACCATATATTTT
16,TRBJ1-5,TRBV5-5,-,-,CASSLGWGTSNQPQHF,TGTGCCAGCAGCTTAGGCTGGGGGACTAGCAATCAGCCCCAGCATTTT
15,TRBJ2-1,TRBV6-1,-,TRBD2,CASSEAPAGAWEQFF,TGTGCCAGCAGTGAAGCTCCAGCGGGGGCTTGGGAGCAGTTCTTC
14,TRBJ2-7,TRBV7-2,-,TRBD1,CASTPTGGAYEQYF,TGTGCCAGCACCCCGACAGGGGGAGCCTACGAGCAGTACTTC
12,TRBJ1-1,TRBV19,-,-,CASSPSGHEAFF,TGTGCCAGTAGCCCCAGTGGTCATGAAGCTTTCTTT
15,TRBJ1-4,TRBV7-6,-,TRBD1,CASSLTGQNNEKLFF,TGTGCCAGCAGCTTAACGGGACAGAATAATGAAAAACTGTTTTTT
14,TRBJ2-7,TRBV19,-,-,CASSIGGSSYEQYF,TGTGCCAGTAGTATTGGGGGTAGCTCCTACGAGCAGTACTTC
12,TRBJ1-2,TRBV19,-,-,CASISELYGYTF,TGTGCCAGTATCTCAGAACTCTATGGCTACACCTTC
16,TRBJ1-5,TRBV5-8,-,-,CASSLIGTVLVQPQHF,TGTGCCAGCAGTTTAATAGGGACGGTCCTCGTGCAGCCCCAGCATTTT
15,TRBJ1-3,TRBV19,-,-,CASIAKPFSGNTIYF,TGTGCCAGTATCGCGAAGCCATTCTCTGGAAACACCATATATTTT
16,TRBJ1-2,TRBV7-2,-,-,CASSPAARRENYGYTF,TGTGCCAGCAGCCCCGCGGCCAGGCGGGAAAACTATGGCTACACCTTC
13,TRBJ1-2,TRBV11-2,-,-,CASSLYKGDGYTF,TGTGCCAGCAGCCTCTACAAAGGTGATGGCTACACCTTC
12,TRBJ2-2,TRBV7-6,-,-,CATGTGTGELFF,TGTGCCACCGGTACCGGGACCGGGGAGCTGTTTTTT
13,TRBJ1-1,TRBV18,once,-,CASSLSQDTEAFF,TGTGCCAGCTCCCTAAGCCAGGACACTGAAGCTTTCTTT
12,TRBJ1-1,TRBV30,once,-,CAWSGGHTISFF,TGTGCCTGGAGTGGGGGACACACAATTTCTTTCTTT
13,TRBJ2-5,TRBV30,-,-,CAWRRAGEETQYF,TGTGCCTGGAGGAGGGCAGGGGAAGAGACCCAGTACTTC
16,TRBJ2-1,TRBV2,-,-,CASKIRGLSSYNEQFF,TGTGCCAGCAAGATAAGGGGATTAAGCTCCTACAATGAGCAGTTCTTC
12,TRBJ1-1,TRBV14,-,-,CASSRVSTEAFF,TGTGCCAGCAGCCGAGTTAGCACTGAAGCTTTCTTT
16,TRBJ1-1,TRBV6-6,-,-,CASSYPGGGARTEAFF,TGTGCCAGCAGTTACCCCGGGGGAGGGGCACGCACTGAAGCTTTCTTT